The sequence of this T cell receptor (beta chain) was determined in a study of T cell clonality in common variable immunodeficiency. Regarding the study as a whole: Compared with healthy controls, CVID subjects showed increased TCRbeta clonality, mostly in about a third.

This clone was counted many times. The antigen is unknown. The read comes to an end 3 residues before the CDR3 does, leaving the germline J gene to fill in the end. This CDR3 has 16 amino acids. V lost 0 bases to trimming and J lost 3 bases; unmatched junction nucleotides: 8. CDR1 is SGHRS and CDR2 is YFSETQ in the germline V gene. Assay: immunoSEQ multiplex PCR; the TCRdb copy retains only in-frame clones and omits some. The sample lists some 60,000 clones, none appearing once, the ten largest making up more than 1.5%. This sequence was found in a person aged 18-70 years in good health. Input material: peripheral blood mononuclear cells. The V gene is TRBV5-1, the J gene TRBJ2-5; 7 nucleotides match TRBD2. The CDR3 DNA, read in part, is TGCGCCAGCAGCTTGGAAGTTTCTAGCGGAGAAGAGACC. Amino acids: CASSLEVSSGEET. The whole CDR3 is CASSLEVSSGEETQYF.